The TCR beta chain under discussion was sequenced for a study of shared clonotypes between healthy human individuals. Study-level results: Relative to clonotypes present in all four donors, those not shared had lower generation probabilities. Few donors limited the genetic and exposure-history diversity represented.

All participating donors were Caucasian adults from Nashville, Tennessee. The CDR3 spans 14 residues. Trimming removed 2 bases from V and 7 bases from J, with 12 bases in between. Germline CDR1 reads MDHEN; CDR2 reads SYDVKM. A word on this clone: Its antigen is unknown.

The authors split each subset's genomic DNA evenly across several immunoSEQ plates. Measured with immunoSEQ multiplex PCR; TCRdb has only the in-frame clones, and not every one. The data contain 850,000 to 1,200,000 clones, around 74% of them singletons. This chain joins TRBV28 and TRBJ2-1, with D possibly matching TRBD2 (7 bases). Specimen: memory CD4+ T cells sorted from blood. Documented subset: CD45RA-negative fraction. The receptor was derived from a man in his late teens or twenties in good health. This CDR3 reads CASSLGGGWNEQFF. The CDR3 DNA follows: TGTGCCAGCAGTTTAGGGGGGGGCTGGAATGAGCAGTTCTTC.